Below, 4 T cell receptor beta chains from the same sample are listed, as sequenced in a study of spatial heterogeneity in lung cancer. TCRdb reprocessed the 5' RACE reads with MiXCR, giving one entry per CDR3 protein. The sample lists about 23,000 distinct CDR3 sequences, approximately 5% occurring once. Time point denoted: sample taken at primary tumor resection. Unsorted whole RNA samples from tumor, nontumor lung or frozen PBMC were sequenced. This sample comprised PBMCs, obtained at surgery. The receptors here all came from a male donor with early-stage non-small cell lung cancer.

This clonotype was counted many times. The rearrangement links TRBV6-2 or TRBV6-3 to TRBJ1-1, with 9 nucleotides matching TRBD1. This CDR3 comprises 16 residues. J was trimmed by 1 base and V by 8 bases; bases with no gene match: 11. Germline V gene lookup returns CDR1 MNHEY and CDR2 SVGEGT. The CDR3 sequence: CASGTGGAYANTEAFF. For the CDR3, the DNA is TGTGCCAGCGGAACAGGGGGCGCTTACGCGAACACTGAAGCTTTCTTT.

This clonotype was counted many times. The chain recombines TRBV5-1 with TRBJ2-2; TRBD1 might be the D (5 bases). This CDR3 contains 15 residues. Germline values: CDR1 SGHRS, CDR2 YFSETQ. V lost 6 bases and J lost 0, with 12 bases in between. CDR3 region: CASTYDSPNTGELFF. CDR3 DNA: TGCGCCAGCACCTACGACAGCCCGAACACCGGGGAGCTGTTTTTT.

Relative to its sample, this clonotype is medium-sized (0.01 to 0.1%). The V gene is TRBV7-2, the J gene TRBJ2-1; TRBD2 aligns across 9 bases. Trimming took 1 base from V and 9 from J; bases not matched to a gene: 4. CDR3 length equals 14 residues. CDR1 and CDR2 (germline): SGHTA, FQGNSA. CDR3 DNA sequence: TGTGCCAGCAGCTTAGGGCTAGCGGGGTTTGAGCAGTTCTTC. This translates into CASSLGLAGFEQFF.

The sample holds many counts of this clonotype. The genes are TRBV7-6 and TRBJ2-5; no reliable D call. This CDR3 has 16 amino acids. V shed 3 bases and J shed 1 base, with 15 bases lying between them. CDR1 and CDR2 (germline): SGHVS, FNYEAQ. The CDR3 is CASSFGNPSSQETQYF. The CDR3 DNA reads TGTGCCAGCAGCTTTGGCAACCCCAGCTCCCAAGAGACCCAGTACTTC.